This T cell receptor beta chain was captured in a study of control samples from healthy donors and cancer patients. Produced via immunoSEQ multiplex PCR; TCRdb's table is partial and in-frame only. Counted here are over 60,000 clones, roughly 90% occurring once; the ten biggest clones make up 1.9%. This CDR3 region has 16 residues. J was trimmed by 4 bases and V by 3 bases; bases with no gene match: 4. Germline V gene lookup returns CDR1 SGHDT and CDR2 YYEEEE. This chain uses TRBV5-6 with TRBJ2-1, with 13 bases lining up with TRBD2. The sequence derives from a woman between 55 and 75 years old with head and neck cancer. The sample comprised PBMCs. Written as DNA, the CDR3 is TGTGCCAGCAGCTGGGGACTAGCGGGATTATACAATGAGCAGTTCTTC. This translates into CASSWGLAGLYNEQFF. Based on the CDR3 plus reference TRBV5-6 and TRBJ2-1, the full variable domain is DAGVTQSPTHLIKTRGQQVTLRCSPKSGHDTVSWYQQALGQGPQFIFQYYEEEERQRGNFPDRFSGHQFPNYSSELNVNALLLGDSALYLCASSWGLAGLYNEQFFGPGTRLTVL.